This T cell receptor (beta chain) originates from a study of neoadjuvant anti-PD-1 for oral cavity cancer. About the study: Non-progressing patients received a fourth nivolumab dose near day 43, then surgery on days 50-56.

Deletions cut 6 bases from V and 2 bases from J, with 13 bases between. The CDR3 runs 15 residues. Germline V gives CDR1 MNHEY, CDR2 SVGAGI. Time point meaning: after neoadjuvant nivolumab, at surgical resection. Cohort: HPV-negative, locally advanced oral cavity squamous cell carcinoma patients. Blood cells were analyzed directly, without culture or expansion. Most PBMC samples had approximately 480 ng input DNA in six replicates. Libraries were prepared by immunoSEQ multiplex PCR; TCRdb keeps only in-frame clonotypes and omits some of them. The repertoire includes approximately 68,000 clones, about nine tenths of them detected once, and approximately 2.8% sits in the top ten.

This TCR was recovered from a person aged 40 to 85 with oral cavity squamous cell carcinoma. The sequencing here drew on PBMCs, taken after nivolumab (anti-PD-1) treatment. This sequence joins TRBV6-5 and TRBJ2-2; D might be TRBD1 or TRBD2, each matching 5 bases. CDR3 in amino acids: CASRWGRTNTGELFF. The CDR3 DNA reads TGTGCCAGCAGATGGGGACGGACCAACACCGGGGAGCTGTTTTTT.